The source of this TCR beta chain is a study of T-cell reconstitution after alpha-beta-depleted transplantation in children. Overall study findings and caveats: Most T-cell counts and diversity one year after the transplant came from T cells that were newly produced.

The V end was cut by 6 bases, the J end by 6 bases, with 18 bases between. In germline, CDR1 is DFQATT, CDR2 SNEGSKA (reference sequence). The CDR3 spans 15 residues. Of note for this clonotype: The antigen remains undetermined.

Preparation of the TCRbeta library used unique molecular identifiers. TCRdb itself ran the PCR reads through MiXCR, one entry per CDR3 protein. The sample carries hundreds of thousands of distinct CDR3 sequences, about 15% recorded once. The J gene is TRBJ1-6, the V gene TRBV20-1; weak D call: TRBD1 (5 bases). This receptor was taken from a male patient under 18 who had a stem cell transplant for acute lymphoblastic leukemia, so the T cells may come from the graft donor. Sequencing used PBMCs, mostly from graft donor cells, obtained 360 days after TCRalphabeta/CD19-depleted stem cell transplant. The CDR3 coding sequence is TGCAGTGCGCGGGGGGGAAAGGGTCTTAATTCACCCCTCCACTTT. Its protein product is CSARGGKGLNSPLHF.